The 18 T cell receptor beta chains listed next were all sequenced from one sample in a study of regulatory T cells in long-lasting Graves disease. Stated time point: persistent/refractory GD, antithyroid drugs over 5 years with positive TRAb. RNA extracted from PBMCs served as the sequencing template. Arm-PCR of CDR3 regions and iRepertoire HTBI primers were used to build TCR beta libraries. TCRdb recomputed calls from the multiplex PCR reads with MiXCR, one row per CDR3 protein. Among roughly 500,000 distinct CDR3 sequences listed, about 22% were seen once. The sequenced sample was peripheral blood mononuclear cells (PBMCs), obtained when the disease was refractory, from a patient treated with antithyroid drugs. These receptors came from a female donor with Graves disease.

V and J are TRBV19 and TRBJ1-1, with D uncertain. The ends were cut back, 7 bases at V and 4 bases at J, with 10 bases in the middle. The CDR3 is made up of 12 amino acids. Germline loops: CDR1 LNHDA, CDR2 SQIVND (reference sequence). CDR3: CASTRVGTEAFF. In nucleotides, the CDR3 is TGTGCCAGTACGAGGGTCGGCACTGAAGCTTTCTTT.

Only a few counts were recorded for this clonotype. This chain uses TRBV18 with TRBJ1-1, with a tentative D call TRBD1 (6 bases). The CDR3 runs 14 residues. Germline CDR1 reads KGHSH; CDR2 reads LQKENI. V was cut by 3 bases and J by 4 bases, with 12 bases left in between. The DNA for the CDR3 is TGTGCCAGCTCACCTCAGACAGGATCCACTGAAGCTTTCTTT. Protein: CASSPQTGSTEAFF.

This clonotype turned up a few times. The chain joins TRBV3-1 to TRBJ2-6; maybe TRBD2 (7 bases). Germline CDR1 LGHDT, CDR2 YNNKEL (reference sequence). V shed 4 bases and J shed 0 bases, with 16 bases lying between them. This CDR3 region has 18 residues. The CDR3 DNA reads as TGTGCCAGCAGCCGCGAGGGGGAGGGCAGCTCTGGGGCCAACGTCCTGACTTTC. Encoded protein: CASSREGEGSSGANVLTF.

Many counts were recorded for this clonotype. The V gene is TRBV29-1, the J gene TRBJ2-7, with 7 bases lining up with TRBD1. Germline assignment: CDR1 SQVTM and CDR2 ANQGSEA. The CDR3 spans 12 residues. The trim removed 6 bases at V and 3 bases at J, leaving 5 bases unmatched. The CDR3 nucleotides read TGCAGCGTCGAGGGACAGTACTACGAGCAGTACTTC. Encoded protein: CSVEGQYYEQYF.

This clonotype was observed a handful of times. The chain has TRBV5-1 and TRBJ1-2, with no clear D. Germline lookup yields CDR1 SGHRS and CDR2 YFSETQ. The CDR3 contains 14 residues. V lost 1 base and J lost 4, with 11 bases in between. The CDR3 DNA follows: TGCGCCAGCAGCTTGATGGAGGGCGCCTATGGCTACACCTTC. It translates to CASSLMEGAYGYTF.

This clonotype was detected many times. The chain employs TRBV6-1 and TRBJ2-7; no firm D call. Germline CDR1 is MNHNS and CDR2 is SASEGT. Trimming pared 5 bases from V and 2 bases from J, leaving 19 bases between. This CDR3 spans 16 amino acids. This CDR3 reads CASSTAWARGPYEQYF. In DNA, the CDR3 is TGTGCCAGCAGTACGGCTTGGGCCCGTGGGCCCTACGAGCAGTACTTC.

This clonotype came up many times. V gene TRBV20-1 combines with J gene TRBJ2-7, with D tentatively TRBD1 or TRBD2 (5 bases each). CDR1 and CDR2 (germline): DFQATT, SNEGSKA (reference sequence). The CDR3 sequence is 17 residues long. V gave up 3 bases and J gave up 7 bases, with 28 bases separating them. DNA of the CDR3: TGCAGTGCTAGCGGGACGGCCCGTGACCTATTCGCGAAGGAGCAGTACTTC. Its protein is CSASGTARDLFAKEQYF.

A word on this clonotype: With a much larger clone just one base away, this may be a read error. CDR3 in amino acids: CATSDADRAPGELFF. The CDR3 nucleotides are TGTGCCACCAGTGACGCGGACAGGGCCCCCGGGGAGCTGTTTTTT. The chain couples TRBV24-1 to TRBJ2-2, with 8 bases lining up with TRBD1. After removal of 4 bases from V and 6 bases from J, the junction contained 6 bases not matched to a gene. There are 15 residues in the CDR3. CDR1 is KGHDR and CDR2 is SFDVKD in the germline V gene.

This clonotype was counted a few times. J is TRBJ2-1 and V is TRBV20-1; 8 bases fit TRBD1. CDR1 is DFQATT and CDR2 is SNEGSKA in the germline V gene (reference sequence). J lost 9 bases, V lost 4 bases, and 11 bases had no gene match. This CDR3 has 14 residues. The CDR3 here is CSATGQGAGIEQFF. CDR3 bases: TGCAGTGCTACCGGACAGGGTGCCGGTATTGAGCAGTTCTTC.

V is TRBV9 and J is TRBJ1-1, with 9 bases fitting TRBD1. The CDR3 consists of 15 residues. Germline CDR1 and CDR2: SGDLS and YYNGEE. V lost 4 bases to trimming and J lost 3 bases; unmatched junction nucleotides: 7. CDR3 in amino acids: CASSPNTGGYTEAFF. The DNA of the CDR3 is TGTGCCAGCAGCCCAAATACAGGGGGCTACACTGAAGCTTTCTTT.

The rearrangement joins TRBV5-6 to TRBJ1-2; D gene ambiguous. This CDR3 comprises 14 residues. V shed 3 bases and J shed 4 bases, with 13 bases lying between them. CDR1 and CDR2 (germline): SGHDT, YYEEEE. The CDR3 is CASSSWTLPYGYTF. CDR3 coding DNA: TGTGCCAGCAGCTCTTGGACCTTACCCTATGGCTACACCTTC.

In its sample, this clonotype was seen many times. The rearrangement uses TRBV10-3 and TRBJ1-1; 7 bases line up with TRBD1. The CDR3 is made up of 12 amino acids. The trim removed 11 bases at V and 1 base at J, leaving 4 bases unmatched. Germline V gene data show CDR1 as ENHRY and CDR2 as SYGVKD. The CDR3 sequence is CAVQGSNTEAFF. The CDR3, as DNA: TGTGCCGTACAGGGGTCGAACACTGAAGCTTTCTTT.

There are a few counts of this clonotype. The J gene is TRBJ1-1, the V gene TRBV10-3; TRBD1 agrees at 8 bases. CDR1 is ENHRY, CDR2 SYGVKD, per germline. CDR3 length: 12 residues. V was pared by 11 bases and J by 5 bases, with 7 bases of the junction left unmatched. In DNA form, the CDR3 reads TGTGCCGCAGGGGGCGAAGGTACTGAAGCTTTCTTT. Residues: CAAGGEGTEAFF.

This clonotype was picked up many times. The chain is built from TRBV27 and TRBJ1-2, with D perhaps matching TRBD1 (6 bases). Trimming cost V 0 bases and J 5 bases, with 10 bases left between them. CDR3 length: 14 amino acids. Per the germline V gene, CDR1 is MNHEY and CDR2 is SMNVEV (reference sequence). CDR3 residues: CASSLSQGRYGYTF. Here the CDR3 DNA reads TGTGCCAGCAGTTTATCCCAGGGGCGGTATGGCTACACCTTC.

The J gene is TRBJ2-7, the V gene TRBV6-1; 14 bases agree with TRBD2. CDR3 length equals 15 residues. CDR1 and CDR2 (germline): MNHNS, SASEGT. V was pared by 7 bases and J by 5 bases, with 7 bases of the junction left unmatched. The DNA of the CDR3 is TGTGCCAGCACCCACGGGACTAGCGGGAGACACGAGCAGTACTTC. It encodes CASTHGTSGRHEQYF.

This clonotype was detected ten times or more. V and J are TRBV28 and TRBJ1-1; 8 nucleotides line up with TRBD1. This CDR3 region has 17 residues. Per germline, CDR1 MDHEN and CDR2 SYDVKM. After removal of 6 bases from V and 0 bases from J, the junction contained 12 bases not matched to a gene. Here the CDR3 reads CASSRPPWDRMNTEAFF. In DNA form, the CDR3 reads TGTGCCAGCAGCCGACCTCCCTGGGACAGGATGAACACTGAAGCTTTCTTT.

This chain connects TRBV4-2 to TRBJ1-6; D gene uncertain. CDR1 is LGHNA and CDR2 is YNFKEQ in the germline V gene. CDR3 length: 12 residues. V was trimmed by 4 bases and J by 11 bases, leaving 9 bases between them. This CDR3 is CASSLQSPPLHF. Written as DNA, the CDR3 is TGTGCCAGCAGCCTTCAAAGCCCACCCCTCCACTTT.

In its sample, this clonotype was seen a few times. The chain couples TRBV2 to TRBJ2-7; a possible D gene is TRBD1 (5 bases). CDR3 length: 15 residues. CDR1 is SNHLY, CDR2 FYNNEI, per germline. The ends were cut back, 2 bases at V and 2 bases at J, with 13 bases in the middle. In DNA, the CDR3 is TGTGCCAGCAGTGAATTAGGGGTTTCTGCCTACGAGCAGTACTTC. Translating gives CASSELGVSAYEQYF.